The 6 T cell receptor beta chains reported below all come from one sample, sequenced in a study of CD8 T cells in ankylosing spondylitis. TCRdb re-called the 5' RACE reads through MiXCR, storing one row per CDR3 protein. The table has under 450,000 distinct CDR3 sequences, 20% seen once. Sequencing was carried out using blood, either unsorted or a sorted T cell fraction (not recorded which). These TCRs come from a male donor with ankylosing spondylitis or in good health (not recorded which).

This rearrangement joins TRBV6-1 to TRBJ2-5; D ambiguous. The CDR3 length is 10 residues. Trimming cost V 2 bases and J 13 bases, with 8 bases left between them. Germline CDR1 MNHNS, CDR2 SASEGT. CDR3 DNA: TGTGCCAGCAGTGAAACGTGGGGGTACTTC. Its translation is CASSETWGYF.

This clonotype was observed a handful of times. The chain is built from TRBV29-1 and TRBJ2-5, with TRBD1 identical over 7 bases. Per germline, CDR1 SQVTM and CDR2 ANQGSEA. V dropped 6 bases and J dropped 5; count of bases not matched to a gene: 15. There are 15 residues in the CDR3. The DNA for the CDR3 is TGCAGCGTCCTTAGAACTGGACAGGTGTTGGAGACCCAGTACTTC. It is translated as CSVLRTGQVLETQYF.

The chain joins TRBV7-8 to TRBJ2-4; TRBD1 matches 8 bases. The CDR3 runs to 17 residues. CDR1 is SGHVS, CDR2 FQNEAQ, per germline. V shed 1 base and J 3 bases; nucleotides not matched to a gene: 8. CDR3 in DNA: TGTGCCAGCAGCTTAGAACTAACAGGGGGAGGCAAAAACATTCAGTACTTC. It yields the protein CASSLELTGGGKNIQYF.

The rearrangement links TRBV2 to TRBJ2-7; D is undetermined. CDR3 size: 14 residues. Looked up from germline, CDR1 is SNHLY and CDR2 is FYNNEI. Trimming pared 3 bases from V and 1 base from J, leaving 10 bases between. The CDR3 region has the DNA TGTGCCAGCAGTGATCCTAGGAATTCCTACGAGCAGTACTTC. Its translation: CASSDPRNSYEQYF.

This clonotype turned up a few times. The J gene is TRBJ1-1, the V gene TRBV4-1; 10 nucleotides agree with TRBD1. V lost 1 base and J lost 3; bases outside the gene matches: 11. Germline V CDR1 and CDR2: MGHRA, YSYEKL. The CDR3 is 18 amino acids. In DNA, the CDR3 is TGCGCCAGCAGCCAAGTGGTTATCGGACAGGGGGTACACACTGAAGCTTTCTTT. Translating gives CASSQVVIGQGVHTEAFF.

This clonotype appeared many times. CDR3 sequence reads: CASSLDSGSNEQFF. DNA for the CDR3: TGTGCCAGCAGTTTAGACTCGGGCTCCAATGAGCAGTTCTTC. This chain links TRBV12-3 or TRBV12-4 with TRBJ2-1; the D is unclear. Trimming shortened V by 1 base and J by 6 bases, and 10 bases separated the two germline ends. CDR3 length: 14 residues.